The 19 T cell receptor beta chains below all came from one sample that was sequenced in a study of control samples from healthy donors and cancer patients. Clones were sequenced by immunoSEQ multiplex PCR, and TCRdb holds only the in-frame ones, with some missing. The sample includes roughly 100,000 clones, roughly 90% of them seen just once. The source material was PBMCs. The source is a man in his fifties or sixties with lung cancer.

The chain combines TRBV9 with TRBJ1-6, with D possibly matching TRBD1 (5 bases). Germline-derived CDR1 and CDR2 are SGDLS and YYNGEE. Trimming removed 4 bases at V and 8 bases at J, with 16 bases between. This CDR3 spans 15 amino acids. The CDR3 sequence is CASSSRAGGDSPLHF. The CDR3, as DNA: TGTGCCAGCAGCTCCAGGGCCGGGGGGGATTCACCCCTCCACTTT. Looking up the rest from reference TRBV9 and TRBJ1-6 gives the full variable domain: DSGVTQTPKHLITATGQRVTLRCSPRSGDLSVYWYQQSLDQGLQFLIQYYNGEERAKGNILERFSAQQFPDLHSELNLSSLELGDSALYFCASSSRAGGDSPLHFGNGTRLTVT.

The chain uses TRBV6-5 and TRBJ2-5; 9 nucleotides agree with TRBD1. The CDR3 loop spans 15 amino acids. Per germline, CDR1 MNHEY and CDR2 SVGAGI. With 0 bases clipped from V and 4 bases from J, the junction kept 3 bases outside the gene matches. DNA of the CDR3: TGTGCCAGCAGTTACTCCAAGACAGGGGGAGAGACCCAGTACTTC. It is translated as CASSYSKTGGETQYF.

A word on this clone: Because the CDR3's place on the DNA is in doubt, the DNA is left out and the CDR3 is given as listed by TCRdb. This chain connects TRBV6-5 to TRBJ2-2; the D call TRBD2 from the table was never checked on the DNA. The CDR3 is 13 residues long, counting both termini. The germline V gene has CDR1 MNHEY and CDR2 SVGAGI. This CDR3 is CASSSSNTGELFF.

V and J are TRBV3-1 (or the pseudogene TRBV3-2) and TRBJ1-3, with D perhaps matching TRBD1 (5 bases). V lost 0 bases to trimming and J lost 0 bases, with 21 bases between them. The germline V gene encodes CDR1 LGHDT and CDR2 YNNKEL (reference sequence). The length of the CDR3 is 20 residues. CDR3: CASSQDRAGQNFFSGNTIYF. The CDR3 bases are TGTGCCAGCAGCCAAGATCGTGCAGGACAAAACTTTTTCTCTGGAAACACCATATATTTT.

V gene TRBV4-1 combines with J gene TRBJ2-2; the match to TRBD1 covers 7 bases. The CDR3 runs to 18 residues. CDR1 MGHRA and CDR2 YSYEKL come from the germline V gene. After removal of 4 bases from V and 6 bases from J, the junction contained 17 bases not matched to a gene. CDR3 amino acids: CASSPAPSGTEDSGELFF. The CDR3 DNA sequence: TGCGCCAGCAGCCCGGCGCCCTCCGGGACAGAAGATTCCGGGGAGCTGTTTTTT.

This rearrangement joins TRBV5-1 to TRBJ2-2, with D perhaps TRBD1 (5 bases). Germline V gene sequence: CDR1 SGHRS, CDR2 YFSETQ. The CDR3 loop spans 17 amino acids. V was cut by 2 bases and J by 5 bases, with 19 bases left in between. The CDR3 loop is CASSFYSSGLETGELFF. CDR3 bases: TGCGCCAGCAGCTTTTATTCCTCAGGGTTGGAGACCGGGGAGCTGTTTTTT. Complete variable domain (other parts from reference TRBV5-1 and TRBJ2-2): KAGVTQTPRYLIKTRGQQVTLSCSPISGHRSVSWYQQTPGQGLQFLFEYFSETQRNKGNFPGRFSGRQFSNSRSEMNVSTLELGDSALYLCASSFYSSGLETGELFFGEGSRLTVL.

This chain connects TRBV7-2 to TRBJ1-1, with D hard to call. Between the trimmed V and J ends, which lost 4 bases and 10 bases, there was a span of 19 bases. Germline V gene sequence: CDR1 SGHTA, CDR2 FQGNSA. There are 14 residues in the CDR3. Here the CDR3 reads CASSSARIAGVAFF. Written as DNA, the CDR3 is TGTGCCAGCAGCTCAGCCCGCATTGCCGGGGTAGCTTTCTTT.

This clone was seen only once. V is TRBV3-1 (or the pseudogene TRBV3-2) and J is TRBJ1-2; D not certain. The V end was cut by 4 bases, the J end by 4 bases, with 16 bases between. Germline assignment: CDR1 LGHDT and CDR2 YNNKEL (reference sequence). This CDR3 region has 15 residues. The CDR3 nucleotides read TGTGCCAGCAGCCCGGGAGGACCAGCGGGCTATGGCTACACCTTC. Residues: CASSPGGPAGYGYTF.

This chain uses TRBV27 with TRBJ2-7; TRBD1 matches at 7 bases. The CDR3 has 15 residues. V was pared by 5 bases and J by 3 bases, with 10 bases of the junction left unmatched. CDR1 is MNHEY and CDR2 is SMNVEV in the germline V gene (reference sequence). CDR3 in DNA: TGTGCCAGCAGTCCAGTCCTGACAGGGTACTACGAGCAGTACTTC. This sequence encodes CASSPVLTGYYEQYF.

The chain is built from TRBV29-1 and TRBJ2-1, with D hard to call. Germline loops: CDR1 SQVTM, CDR2 ANQGSEA. This CDR3 region has 15 residues. Trimming took off 3 bases at V and 2 bases at J, with 14 bases between the two ends. The DNA of the CDR3 is TGCAGCGTTGATCGTCCTTGGCAGCCCTACAATGAGCAGTTCTTC. This translates into CSVDRPWQPYNEQFF.

This chain links TRBV6-2 or TRBV6-3 with TRBJ2-7; 9 bases fit TRBD1. Germline CDR1 and CDR2: MNHEY and SVGEGT. Losses at the gene ends were 2 bases for V and 6 bases for J; bases not matched to a gene: 14. The length of the CDR3 is 17 residues. CDR3 DNA: TGTGCCAGCAGTTACCCCACCGGGACAGGGAATAGCGGCGAGCAGTACGTC. This codes for CASSYPTGTGNSGEQYV.

The rearrangement uses TRBV6-5 and TRBJ1-4, with 10 positions matching TRBD1. CDR3 size: 16 residues. V shed 2 bases and J 0 bases; nucleotides not matched to a gene: 0. The germline V gene has CDR1 MNHEY and CDR2 SVGAGI. CDR3 in DNA: TGTGCCAGCAGTTACGGGACAGGGGCAACTAATGAAAAACTGTTTTTT. It is translated as CASSYGTGATNEKLFF.

The chain carries TRBV11-3 and TRBJ2-7; no definite D call. V was clipped by 3 bases and J by 4 bases, with 7 bases between them. Per germline, CDR1 SGHNT and CDR2 YENEEA. This CDR3 is built from 12 residues. For the CDR3, the DNA is TGTGCCAGCAGCTTGCCGGGTTACGAGCAGTACGTC. Amino acids: CASSLPGYEQYV.

The V gene is TRBV19, the J gene TRBJ1-4; TRBD1 agrees at 9 bases. Losses at the gene ends were 7 bases for V and 14 bases for J; bases not matched to a gene: 11. The CDR3 length is 13 residues. Germline loops: CDR1 LNHDA, CDR2 SQIVND (reference sequence). This CDR3 reads CASIPPGQGLLFF. The CDR3 nucleotides are TGTGCCAGTATCCCTCCGGGACAGGGCTTGCTGTTTTTT.

V gene TRBV9 combines with J gene TRBJ1-4; D call uncertain. Trimming took off 0 bases at V and 12 bases at J, with 9 bases between the two ends. Germline V gene lookup returns CDR1 SGDLS and CDR2 YYNGEE. The CDR3 is made up of 12 amino acids. Here the CDR3 reads CASSVASEELFF. CDR3 sequence (DNA): TGTGCCAGCAGCGTAGCTTCCGAGGAACTGTTTTTT.

V and J are TRBV6-5 and TRBJ2-1, with D possibly being TRBD1 or TRBD2 (6 bases each). The germline CDR1 and CDR2 sequences are MNHEY and SVGAGI. This CDR3 is built from 14 residues. V dropped 8 bases and J dropped 5 bases, with 16 bases sitting between them. The CDR3 sequence: CASQWRGANNEQFF. The CDR3 DNA reads as TGTGCCAGCCAGTGGAGGGGGGCGAACAATGAGCAGTTCTTC.

The chain carries TRBV5-6 and TRBJ1-4, with D possibly matching TRBD1 (6 bases). The CDR3 is 14 residues long. Germline assignment: CDR1 SGHDT and CDR2 YYEEEE. V was shortened by 4 bases and J by 5 bases, with 12 bases between the two germline ends. The CDR3 DNA sequence: TGTGCCAGCAGCCTCCGGACAGAAAATGAAAAACTGTTTTTT. Encoded protein: CASSLRTENEKLFF.

The chain links TRBV24-1 to TRBJ2-5; D call uncertain. V lost 4 bases, J lost 5 bases, and 4 bases lay in between. This CDR3 has 11 amino acids. Germline lookup yields CDR1 KGHDR and CDR2 SFDVKD. DNA of the CDR3: TGTGCCACCAGTGAAAAGGAGACCCAGTACTTC. This sequence encodes CATSEKETQYF.

This CDR3 is CASSKSGVSSYEQYF. The CDR3 nucleotides read TGTGCCAGCAGTAAGAGCGGGGTCAGCTCGTACGAGCAGTACTTC. The chain is built from TRBV7-9 and TRBJ2-7; 7 positions agree with TRBD2. The CDR3 length is 15 residues. Looked up from germline, CDR1 is SEHNR and CDR2 is FQNEAQ (reference sequence). V was clipped by 6 bases and J by 4 bases; unmatched bases: 12.